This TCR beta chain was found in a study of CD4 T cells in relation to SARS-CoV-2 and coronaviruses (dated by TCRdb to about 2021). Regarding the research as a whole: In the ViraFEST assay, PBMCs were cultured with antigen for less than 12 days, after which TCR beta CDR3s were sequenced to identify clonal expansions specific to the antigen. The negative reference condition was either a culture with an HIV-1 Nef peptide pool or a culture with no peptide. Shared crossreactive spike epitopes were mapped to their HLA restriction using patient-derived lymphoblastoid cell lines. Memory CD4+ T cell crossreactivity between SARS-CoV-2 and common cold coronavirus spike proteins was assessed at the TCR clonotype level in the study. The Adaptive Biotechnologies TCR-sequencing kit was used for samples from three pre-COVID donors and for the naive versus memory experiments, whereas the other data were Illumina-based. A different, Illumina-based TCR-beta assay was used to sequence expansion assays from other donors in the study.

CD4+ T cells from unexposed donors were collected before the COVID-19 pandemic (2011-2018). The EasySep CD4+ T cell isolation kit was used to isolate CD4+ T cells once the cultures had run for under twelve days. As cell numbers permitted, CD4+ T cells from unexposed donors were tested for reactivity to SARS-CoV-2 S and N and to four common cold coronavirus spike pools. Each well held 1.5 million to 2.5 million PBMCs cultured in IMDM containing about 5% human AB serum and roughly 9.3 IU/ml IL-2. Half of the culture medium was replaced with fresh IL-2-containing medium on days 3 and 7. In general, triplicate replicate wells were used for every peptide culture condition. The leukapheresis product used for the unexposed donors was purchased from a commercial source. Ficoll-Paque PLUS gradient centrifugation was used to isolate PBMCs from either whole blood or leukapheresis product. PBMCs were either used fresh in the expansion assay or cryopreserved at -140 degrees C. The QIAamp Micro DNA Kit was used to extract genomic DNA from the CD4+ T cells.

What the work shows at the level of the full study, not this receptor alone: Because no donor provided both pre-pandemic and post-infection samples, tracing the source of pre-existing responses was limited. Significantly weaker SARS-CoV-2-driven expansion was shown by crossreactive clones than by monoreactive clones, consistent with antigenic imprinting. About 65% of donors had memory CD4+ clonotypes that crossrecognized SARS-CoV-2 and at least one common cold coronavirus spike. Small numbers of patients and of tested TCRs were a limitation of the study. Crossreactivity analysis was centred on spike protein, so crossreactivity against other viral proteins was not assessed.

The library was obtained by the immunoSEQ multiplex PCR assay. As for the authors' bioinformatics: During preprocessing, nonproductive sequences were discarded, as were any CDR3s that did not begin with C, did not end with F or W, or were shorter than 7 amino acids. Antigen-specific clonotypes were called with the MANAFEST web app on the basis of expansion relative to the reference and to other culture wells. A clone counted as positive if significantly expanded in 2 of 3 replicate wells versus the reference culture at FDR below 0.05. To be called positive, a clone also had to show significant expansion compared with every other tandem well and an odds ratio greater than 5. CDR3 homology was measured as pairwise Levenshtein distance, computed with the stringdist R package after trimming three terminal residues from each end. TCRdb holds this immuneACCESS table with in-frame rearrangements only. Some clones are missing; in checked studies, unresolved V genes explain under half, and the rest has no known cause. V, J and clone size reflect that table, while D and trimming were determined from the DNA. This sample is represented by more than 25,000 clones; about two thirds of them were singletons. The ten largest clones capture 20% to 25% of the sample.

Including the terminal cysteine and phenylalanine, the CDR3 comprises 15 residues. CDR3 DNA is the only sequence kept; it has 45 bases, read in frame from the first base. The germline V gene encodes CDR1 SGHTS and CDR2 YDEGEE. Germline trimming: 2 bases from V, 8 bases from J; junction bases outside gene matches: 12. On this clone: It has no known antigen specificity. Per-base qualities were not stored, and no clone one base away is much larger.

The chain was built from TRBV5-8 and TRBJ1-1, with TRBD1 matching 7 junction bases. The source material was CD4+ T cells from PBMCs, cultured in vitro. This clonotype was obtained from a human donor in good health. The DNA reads TGTGCCAGCAGCTTTTATGTAGGTCAGGGGGAGGAAGCTTTCTTT. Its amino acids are CASSFYVGQGEEAFF.